The 31 T cell receptor beta chains given below trace back to one sample, sequenced in a study of blood T cell repertoires in COVID-19. TCRdb's table, derived via immunoSEQ multiplex PCR, lists solely in-frame clones and lacks some. This sample has about 200,000 clones; approximately 82% occur once, and the top ten carry more than 9%. Sequencing was done on a sample of peripheral blood. The receptors derive from a man over 45 with active or convalescent COVID-19.

The rearrangement joins TRBV14 to TRBJ1-6; D is unclear. With 0 bases removed from V and 10 bases from J, the gap between germline ends came to 13 bases. Germline loops: CDR1 SGHDN, CDR2 FVKESK. This CDR3 has 15 residues. The chain's CDR3 is CASSQDDNRWSPLHF. CDR3 in DNA: TGTGCCAGCAGCCAAGATGATAACCGGTGGTCACCCCTCCACTTT.

This sequence joins TRBV7-9 and TRBJ2-6; perhaps TRBD1 as D (5 bases). This CDR3 contains 15 residues. Trimming pared 8 bases from V and 0 bases from J, leaving 11 bases between. The V gene's germline CDR1 is SEHNR and CDR2 FQNEAQ (reference sequence). The CDR3 sequence: CASGAASSGANVLTF. The DNA for the CDR3 is TGTGCCAGCGGGGCAGCTAGCTCTGGGGCCAACGTCCTGACTTTC.

CDR3 sequence (DNA): TGTGCCAGCAGCTTCGCCGGACTAGCGGGGGGGCTCCATGAGCAGTTCTTC. As protein: CASSFAGLAGGLHEQFF. V is TRBV7-2 and J is TRBJ2-1; TRBD2 agrees at 15 bases. V was clipped by 3 bases and J by 8 bases; unmatched bases: 8. CDR1 is SGHTA and CDR2 is FQGNSA in the germline V gene. CDR3 length equals 17 residues.

The rearrangement joins TRBV19 to TRBJ2-7; 7 nucleotides line up with TRBD2. The V and J ends lost 3 bases and 3 bases, in that order; junction bases with no gene match: 5. From germline, CDR1 is LNHDA and CDR2 SQIVND (reference sequence). The CDR3 runs 14 residues. The CDR3 DNA reads as TGTGCCAGTAGTATGGGGGGGGAGGGCTACGAGCAGTACTTC. Amino acid sequence: CASSMGGEGYEQYF.

The CDR3 reads CASSLSMTGKQYF. CDR3 nucleotide sequence: TGTGCCAGCAGCCTTTCGATGACGGGGAAGCAGTACTTC. The V call is TRBV3-1 (or the pseudogene TRBV3-2), the J call TRBJ2-7; D perhaps matches TRBD2 (5 bases). Trimming shortened V by 4 bases and J by 8 bases, and 15 bases separated the two germline ends. Germline V gene data show CDR1 as LGHDT and CDR2 as YNNKEL (reference sequence). This CDR3 comprises 13 residues.

This sequence joins TRBV5-1 and TRBJ2-1; possibly TRBD1 for D (7 bases). Germline V gene data show CDR1 as SGHRS and CDR2 as YFSETQ. V lost 7 bases and J 4 bases, leaving 12 bases between the germline ends. The CDR3 extends over 13 amino acids. In nucleotides, the CDR3 is TGCGCCAGCGGAGGGACAGAGTACAATGAGCAGTTCTTC. This gives the protein CASGGTEYNEQFF.

The genes are TRBV28 and TRBJ2-1, with a tentative D call TRBD2 (6 bases). The V gene lost 8 bases and the J gene lost 2 bases, with 13 bases spanning the gap. Germline loops: CDR1 MDHEN, CDR2 SYDVKM. There are 14 residues in the CDR3. The CDR3 region has the DNA TGTGCCAGCTTAGCGGACGGAGCCTACAATGAGCAGTTCTTC. The encoded protein is CASLADGAYNEQFF.

The V and J genes are TRBV10-1 and TRBJ1-5; perhaps TRBD1 as D (5 bases). Trimming stripped 7 bases from V and 0 bases from J, with 19 bases between. The CDR3 sequence is 17 residues long. Germline V lookup: CDR1 WNHNN, CDR2 SYGVQD (reference sequence). The CDR3 DNA is TGCGCCAGCACTCACCCCGGGACTTTCAATAGCAATCAGCCCCAGCATTTT. The encoded protein is CASTHPGTFNSNQPQHF.

The genes are TRBV9 and TRBJ2-6, with D possibly matching TRBD1 (6 bases). The CDR3 has 19 residues. Trimming took 4 bases from V and 0 from J, leaving 20 bases between them. Germline V lookup: CDR1 SGDLS, CDR2 YYNGEE. The CDR3 region is CASSRVRQGKASGANVLTF. CDR3 sequence (DNA): TGTGCCAGCAGCCGGGTGAGGCAGGGGAAAGCCTCTGGGGCCAACGTCCTGACTTTC.

This sequence joins TRBV30 and TRBJ1-1, with D possibly being TRBD1 (6 bases). Per germline, CDR1 GTSNPN and CDR2 SVGIG (reference sequence). The CDR3 sequence is 16 residues long. V shed 2 bases and J shed 2 bases, with 18 bases lying between them. As DNA, the CDR3 is TGTGCCTGGAGTCCAACGCTCAGGGGACCAAACACTGAAGCTTTCTTT. Translation gives CAWSPTLRGPNTEAFF.

The J gene is TRBJ2-3, the V gene TRBV19; D is unclear. The CDR3 length is 12 residues. Germline values: CDR1 LNHDA, CDR2 SQIVND (reference sequence). V lost 3 bases, J lost 5 bases, and 6 bases lay in between. CDR3 bases: TGTGCCAGTAGTATTTCCCGAGATACGCAGTATTTT. This codes for CASSISRDTQYF.

The chain carries TRBV6-4 and TRBJ1-2; D call uncertain. This CDR3 region has 13 residues. The V gene lost 3 bases and the J gene lost 4 bases, with 9 bases spanning the gap. Germline V gives CDR1 MRHNA, CDR2 SNTAGT. The CDR3 DNA reads as TGTGCCAGCAGTGATCCTGGAGGCTATGGCTACACCTTC. Its protein product is CASSDPGGYGYTF.

There are a few counts of this clone. This chain links TRBV4-2 with TRBJ2-5, with D maybe TRBD1 (5 bases). This CDR3 region has 14 residues. CDR1 LGHNA and CDR2 YNFKEQ come from the germline V gene. V was clipped by 1 base and J by 4 bases, with 10 bases between them. For the CDR3, the DNA is TGTGCCAGCAGCCAAGTAAGGGGCAGAGAGACCCAGTACTTC. This sequence encodes CASSQVRGRETQYF.

The chain links TRBV29-1 to TRBJ1-1; the match to TRBD1 covers 7 bases. The CDR3 loop spans 14 amino acids. Germline V gene sequence: CDR1 SQVTM, CDR2 ANQGSEA. Trimming at V came to 7 bases and at J to 1 base, leaving 9 bases not matched to a gene. CDR3 residues: CSAVRQGSNTEAFF. The CDR3 DNA follows: TGCAGCGCCGTGAGACAGGGATCGAACACTGAAGCTTTCTTT.

This chain connects TRBV28 to TRBJ1-3; D is unresolved. Trimming cost V 4 bases and J 0 bases, with 10 bases left between them. Germline V gene sequence: CDR1 MDHEN, CDR2 SYDVKM. The CDR3 is 15 amino acids. CDR3 in DNA: TGTGCCAGCAGTTCACAGCCGTACTCTGGAAACACCATATATTTT. Its translation: CASSSQPYSGNTIYF.

As for this clone: Other DNA sequences in the sample encode the same CDR3. V usage is TRBV5-1 and J usage is TRBJ1-1; tentative D call: TRBD1 (6 bases). The V gene lost 2 bases and the J gene lost 1 base, with 9 bases spanning the gap. This CDR3 contains 14 residues. The V gene's germline CDR1 is SGHRS and CDR2 YFSETQ. CDR3 DNA sequence: TGCGCCAGCAGCTTTGGGGGCGGGAACACTGAAGCTTTCTTT. Translation gives CASSFGGGNTEAFF. The full variable domain, completed using reference TRBV5-1 and TRBJ1-1, is KAGVTQTPRYLIKTRGQQVTLSCSPISGHRSVSWYQQTPGQGLQFLFEYFSETQRNKGNFPGRFSGRQFSNSRSEMNVSTLELGDSALYLCASSFGGGNTEAFFGQGTRLTVV.

This clone showed up just once. This chain uses TRBV7-9 with TRBJ2-2, with D hard to call. V gave up 3 bases and J gave up 2 bases, with 13 bases separating them. The CDR3 is 16 amino acids. The germline V gene has CDR1 SEHNR and CDR2 FQNEAQ (reference sequence). The CDR3: CASSLGSYLNTGELFF. CDR3 DNA: TGTGCCAGCAGCTTGGGCTCCTACTTAAACACCGGGGAGCTGTTTTTT.

CDR3 coding DNA: TGTGCCATCAACCCCCGCGGGGGGGCCTACAATGAGCAGTTCTTC. It encodes CAINPRGGAYNEQFF. The chain links TRBV10-3 to TRBJ2-1; TRBD2 agrees at 9 bases. This CDR3 is 15 amino acids long. CDR1 is ENHRY and CDR2 is SYGVKD in the germline V gene. V was clipped by 7 bases and J by 2 bases; unmatched bases: 6.

The chain is built from TRBV6-5 and TRBJ2-1; TRBD2 matches at 9 bases. The CDR3 sequence is 15 residues long. V trimming: 7 bases; J trimming: 8 bases; junction bases outside the gene matches: 12. Germline lookup yields CDR1 MNHEY and CDR2 SVGAGI. CDR3 nucleotides: TGTGCCAGCATGGGTTTGGGGACTAGCTCGTATGAGCAGTTCTTC. The encoded protein is CASMGLGTSSYEQFF.

The chain uses TRBV11-2 and TRBJ2-7, with 8 bases fitting TRBD1. V lost 1 base and J lost 4; bases outside the gene matches: 12. The CDR3 spans 17 residues. Germline lookup yields CDR1 SGHAT and CDR2 FQNNGV. In DNA form, the CDR3 reads TGTGCCAGCAGCTTAGGGGCCGGGACAGGCCCCCAATACGAGCAGTACGTC. Translating it yields CASSLGAGTGPQYEQYV.

The J gene is TRBJ1-4, the V gene TRBV4-3, with D maybe TRBD1 (5 bases). The length of the CDR3 is 14 residues. Germline assignment: CDR1 LGHNA and CDR2 YSLEER. The germline V and J ends were trimmed by 1 base and 3 bases, with 6 bases remaining between them. The CDR3 DNA reads as TGCGCCAGCAGCCAAGGACAGTCTAATGAAAAACTGTTTTTT. Translated, it gives CASSQGQSNEKLFF.

The V and J genes are TRBV5-8 and TRBJ2-3, with a weak D call TRBD2 (6 bases). The CDR3 is 15 amino acids. Trimming took 0 bases from V and 2 from J, leaving 10 bases between them. Germline CDR1 SGHTS, CDR2 YDEGEE. In nucleotides, the CDR3 is TGTGCCAGCAGCTTGGGTGGAGGGTACACAGATACGCAGTATTTT. Protein sequence: CASSLGGGYTDTQYF.

This clone has just a few counts. V is TRBV3-1 (or the pseudogene TRBV3-2) and J is TRBJ1-2; perhaps TRBD1 as D (5 bases). V shed 5 bases and J shed 8 bases, with 18 bases lying between them. This CDR3 comprises 14 residues. CDR1 and CDR2 from the germline V gene are LGHDT and YNNKEL (reference sequence). The CDR3 region is CASSWAGVDIGYTF. The CDR3, as DNA: TGTGCCAGCAGCTGGGCGGGGGTCGATATAGGCTACACCTTC.

This chain joins TRBV4-1 and TRBJ2-1; the D is unclear. Germline values: CDR1 MGHRA, CDR2 YSYEKL. V was shortened by 1 base and J by 2 bases, with 12 bases between the two germline ends. CDR3 length: 16 amino acids. The CDR3 region is CASSQVRSSPYNEQFF. Written as DNA, the CDR3 is TGCGCCAGCAGCCAAGTCCGGTCCTCGCCCTACAATGAGCAGTTCTTC.

The rearrangement joins TRBV28 to TRBJ2-5; 14 bases map to TRBD2. The CDR3 is 20 residues long. With 6 bases clipped from V and 0 bases from J, the junction kept 15 bases outside the gene matches. CDR1 and CDR2 (germline): MDHEN, SYDVKM. CDR3 nucleotides: TGTGCCAGCAGAACAATACTCGGGACTAGCGGGAGAGCCAACCAAGAGACCCAGTACTTC. It specifies CASRTILGTSGRANQETQYF.

This chain links TRBV5-1 with TRBJ2-5, with 10 bases lining up with TRBD2. V was pared by 2 bases and J by 5 bases, with 6 bases of the junction left unmatched. CDR1 is SGHRS and CDR2 is YFSETQ in the germline V gene. This CDR3 contains 15 residues. The CDR3 region is CASSLLAGKGETQYF. Written as DNA, the CDR3 is TGCGCCAGCAGCTTACTAGCGGGGAAGGGCGAGACCCAGTACTTC.

CDR3: CATPWGDNQPQHF. CDR3 sequence (DNA): TGTGCCACCCCCTGGGGGGACAATCAGCCCCAGCATTTT. The V gene is TRBV7-9, the J gene TRBJ1-5, with D possibly being TRBD1 (5 bases). Deletions cut 10 bases from V and 3 bases from J, with 13 bases between. Germline V gives CDR1 SEHNR, CDR2 FQNEAQ (reference sequence). CDR3 length: 13 amino acids.

The J gene is TRBJ2-5, the V gene TRBV5-1, with D possibly TRBD2 on 6 matching bases. V was cut by 4 bases and J by 5 bases, with 12 bases left in between. This CDR3 is built from 13 residues. Germline values: CDR1 SGHRS, CDR2 YFSETQ. CDR3 in amino acids: CASSLLGGETQYF. CDR3 DNA sequence: TGCGCCAGCAGCCTGTTGGGAGGTGAGACCCAGTACTTC.

This clone has a single count. V is TRBV4-1 and J is TRBJ2-3; 10 bases map to TRBD2. Germline-derived CDR1 and CDR2 are MGHRA and YSYEKL. V gave up 2 bases and J gave up 2 bases; unmatched junction bases: 4. The CDR3 consists of 16 residues. CDR3 protein: CASSQLAGALTDTQYF. In nucleotides, the CDR3 is TGCGCCAGCAGCCAACTAGCGGGGGCCCTCACAGATACGCAGTATTTT.

This clone was counted a single time. V is TRBV7-9 and J is TRBJ2-4, with TRBD1 as a possible D gene (6 bases). CDR1 is SEHNR and CDR2 is FQNEAQ in the germline V gene (reference sequence). CDR3 size: 12 residues. The ends were cut back, 2 bases at V and 9 bases at J, with 8 bases in the middle. The CDR3 coding sequence is TGTGCCAGCAGCTTAACAGGGTCCATTCAGTACTTC. Translation gives CASSLTGSIQYF.

The chain couples TRBV15 to TRBJ2-5; tentatively, D is TRBD2 (6 bases). The CDR3 has 15 residues. Trimming took 3 bases from V and 2 from J, leaving 13 bases between them. Germline-derived CDR1 and CDR2 are LNHNV and YYDKDF (reference sequence). The CDR3 spells CATSSSMRGQETQYF. The DNA for the CDR3 is TGTGCCACCAGCAGCTCGATGCGGGGACAAGAGACCCAGTACTTC.